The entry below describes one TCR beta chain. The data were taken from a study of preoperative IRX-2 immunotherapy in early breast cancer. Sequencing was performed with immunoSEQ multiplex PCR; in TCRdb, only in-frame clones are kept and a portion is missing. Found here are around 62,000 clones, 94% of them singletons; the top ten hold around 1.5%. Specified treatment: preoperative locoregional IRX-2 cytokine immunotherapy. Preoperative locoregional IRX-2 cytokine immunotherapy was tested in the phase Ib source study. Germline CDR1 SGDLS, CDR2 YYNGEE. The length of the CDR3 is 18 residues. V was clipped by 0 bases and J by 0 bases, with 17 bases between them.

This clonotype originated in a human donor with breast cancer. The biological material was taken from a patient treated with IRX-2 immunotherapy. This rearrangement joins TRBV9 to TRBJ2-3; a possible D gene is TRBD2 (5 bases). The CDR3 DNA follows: TGTGCCAGCAGCGTAGGAGCGGTAGGGCGGACTAGCACAGATACGCAGTATTTT. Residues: CASSVGAVGRTSTDTQYF.